This TCR beta chain is drawn from a study of shared clonotypes between healthy human individuals (dated by TCRdb to between 2020 and 2021). Study-level background: Two women and a few men aged 18 to 49 years were included in the cohort. To increase sequencing depth and limit assay-specific biases, TCR repertoire library preparation and sequencing were carried out by different laboratories using diverse techniques. Blood TCR repertoires of about five healthy adults were deeply sequenced to estimate repertoire size and the extent of clonotype sharing between individuals. Leukapheresis yielded between about 0.94 and 8.9 billion PBMCs per donor. Per donor, three plates each were used for CD4 naive and CD4 memory, two for CD8 naive, and one for CD8 memory. What the study reported, not specific to this receptor: Sampling was limited to blood, and TCR repertoires in tissue likely differ from TCR repertoires in blood. Incomplete sequencing was indicated by rarefaction of sorted-subset datasets, despite the large sequencing depth. The genetic and exposure-history diversity represented was limited by the small number of donors. Sharing across a few donors was observed for around 5% of naive CD4, under 4% of naive CD8, about 2.3% of memory CD4, and around 0.4% of memory CD8 clonotypes. Estimated clonotype richness was generally larger for naive than for memory subsets. Pairwise subsampling indicated that sequencing depth was expected to affect the degree of clonotype sharing among donors. Compared with non-shared clonotypes, clonotypes shared by all four sorted-subset donors had higher generation probabilities.

TCR CDR3 regions were amplified from genomic DNA by multiplex PCR using the deep immunoSEQ assay. Genomic DNA extracted from each cell subset was distributed evenly over all wells of several immunoSEQ 96-well plates, and each plate served as one replicate. For sorted subsets, each replicate PCR was loaded with approximately 190 ng genomic DNA, equivalent to approximately 33,000 T cell genomes. Purified libraries were measured with a Qubit 3.0 fluorometer, size-checked on a Bioanalyzer 2100, and measured again with the KAPA Library Quantification kit. Every immunoSEQ 96-well plate was sequenced on a separate single-read 150-cycle Illumina NextSeq 550 flow cell. The original pipeline was this. Because the immunoSEQ output held only junctional sequences and lacked quality scores, the filtering could not match the filtering applied to full-length reads. To assign V/J genes and CDR3, sequences were annotated using PyIR, a Python wrapper for IgBLAST v1.9, with IMGT germline references. Reads with weak V/J assignments (E-value above 1e-6), missing CDR3, stop codons, out-of-frame junctions, or ambiguous translated residues were removed. V3J clonotypes were defined by identical inferred V gene, J gene, and CDR3 amino acid sequence. Percentage overlap between repertoires was computed as shared unique clonotypes divided by the size of the smaller repertoire. Repertoire richness was assessed with RTK rarefaction, the Chao1 estimator, and Recon v2.1 estimates of unobserved clonotypes. Generation probabilities were computed with OLGA for all TCRbeta clonotypes obtained by the gDNA method from four donors. The table was pulled from immuneACCESS by TCRdb, which kept in-frame rearrangements only. Such tables lose some clones; where checked, under half of the loss comes from unresolved V genes, and the rest has no known cause. That table is the source of V, J and clone size, and D and trimming were worked out from the DNA. This sample is represented by millions of clones; 85% to 95% of them were singletons. In total, the top ten clones hold roughly 0.14% of the sample.

Trimming removed 2 bases from V and 0 bases from J; the gene matches leave 7 bases unexplained. Measured from the cysteine to the phenylalanine, the CDR3 is 16 residues long. Solely the CDR3 DNA is kept, with 48 bases framed from the first base. In the germline V gene (reference sequence), CDR1 corresponds to GTSNPN and CDR2 to SVGIG. Turning to this clone: Its antigen is not yet known. No much larger clone is present one base from it, and per-base qualities are unavailable.

The donors were healthy, HIV-negative adults who had no recently reported acute infections or vaccinations. Every donor was a Caucasian adult living in Nashville, Tennessee, USA. CD4+ T cells were enriched by magnetic negative selection, after which naive cells were positively selected on CD45RA and the negative fraction was taken as the memory subset. After blood collection by leukapheresis, PBMCs were isolated using Ficoll-Histopaque density gradient centrifugation and then cryopreserved in the vapor phase of liquid nitrogen. Purity and quantity of every magnetically sorted T cell population were checked by analytical flow cytometry. Genomic DNA was isolated from every sorted fraction and measured by UV absorbance on a Nanodrop 2000c.

This sequence was found in a young man in good health. The chain was built from TRBV30 and TRBJ2-4; TRBD2 lines up with 7 middle nucleotides. Specimen: naive CD4+ T cells sorted from blood. What the cell subset or site label conveys for this sample: CD45RA+ positively selected. Here the CDR3 is given as CAWSLRGGLAKNIQYF. The base sequence is TGTGCCTGGAGTCTTAGGGGAGGGTTAGCCAAAAACATTCAGTACTTC.